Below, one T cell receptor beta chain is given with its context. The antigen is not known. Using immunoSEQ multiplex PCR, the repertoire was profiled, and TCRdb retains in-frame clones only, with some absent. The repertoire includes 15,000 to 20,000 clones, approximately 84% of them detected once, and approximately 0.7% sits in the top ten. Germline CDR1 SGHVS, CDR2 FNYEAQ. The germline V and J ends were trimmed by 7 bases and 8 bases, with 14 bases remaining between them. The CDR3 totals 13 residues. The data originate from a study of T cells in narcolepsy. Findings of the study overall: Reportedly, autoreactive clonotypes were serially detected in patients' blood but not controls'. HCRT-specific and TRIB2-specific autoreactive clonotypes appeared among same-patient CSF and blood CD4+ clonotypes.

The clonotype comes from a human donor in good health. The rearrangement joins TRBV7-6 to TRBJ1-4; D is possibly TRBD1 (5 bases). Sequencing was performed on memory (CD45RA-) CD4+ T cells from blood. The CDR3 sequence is CASKKGLGEKLFF. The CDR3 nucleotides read TGTGCCAGCAAAAAGGGGCTCGGAGAAAAACTGTTTTTT. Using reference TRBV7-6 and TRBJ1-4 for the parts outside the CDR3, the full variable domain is GAGVSQSPRYKVTKRGQDVALRCDPISGHVSLYWYRQALGQGPEFLTYFNYEAQQDKSGLPNDRFSAERPEGSISTLTIQRTEQRDSAMYRCASKKGLGEKLFFGSGTQLSVL.